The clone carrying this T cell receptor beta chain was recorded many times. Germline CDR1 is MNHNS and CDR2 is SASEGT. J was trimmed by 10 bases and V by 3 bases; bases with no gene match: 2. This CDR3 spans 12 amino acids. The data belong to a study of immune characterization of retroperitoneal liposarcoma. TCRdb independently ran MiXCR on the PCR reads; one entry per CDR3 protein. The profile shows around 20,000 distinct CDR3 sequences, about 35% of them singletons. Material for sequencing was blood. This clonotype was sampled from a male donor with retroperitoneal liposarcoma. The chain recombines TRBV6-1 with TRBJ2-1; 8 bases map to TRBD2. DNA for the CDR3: TGTGCCAGCAGTGACCCGGGGGGGGAGCAGTTCTTC. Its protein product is CASSDPGGEQFF.